These 28 T cell receptor beta chains were sequenced from one sample in a study of control samples from healthy donors and cancer patients. Sequencing was performed with immunoSEQ multiplex PCR; in TCRdb, only in-frame clones are kept and a portion is missing. The repertoire includes roughly 100,000 clones, about 90% of them detected once, and 2% to 2.5% sits in the top ten. Sequencing input: blood. These receptors were obtained from a woman aged 18-29 years in good health.

The chain carries TRBV27 and TRBJ2-1; 9 bases are a match to TRBD2. Germline V gives CDR1 MNHEY, CDR2 SMNVEV (reference sequence). V dropped 3 bases and J dropped 8; count of bases not matched to a gene: 8. The CDR3 has 15 residues. CDR3 nucleotides: TGTGCCAGCAGTTTTTATGGCGGGGGGGCCTATGAGCAGTTCTTC. Its protein product is CASSFYGGGAYEQFF.

This clone was seen just once. The chain uses TRBV7-9 and TRBJ2-3; no firm D call. This CDR3 is 14 amino acids long. V lost 3 bases to trimming and J lost 4 bases, with 11 bases between them. Per germline, CDR1 SEHNR and CDR2 FQNEAQ (reference sequence). CDR3 protein: CASSFGVSSDTQYF. Here the CDR3 DNA reads TGTGCCAGCAGCTTTGGCGTTAGCTCAGATACGCAGTATTTT.

This chain links TRBV2 with TRBJ2-3; D is unresolved. Germline loops: CDR1 SNHLY, CDR2 FYNNEI. This CDR3 is 13 amino acids long. Deletions cut 6 bases from V and 1 base from J, with 8 bases between. Here the CDR3 DNA reads TGTGCCAGCAGCCTCGAGGGCACAGATACGCAGTATTTT. This encodes CASSLEGTDTQYF.

V is TRBV2 and J is TRBJ1-1; 8 bases map to TRBD1. J gave up 3 bases and V 6 bases, and 3 bases lay outside the gene matches. Germline V gene data show CDR1 as SNHLY and CDR2 as FYNNEI. The CDR3 contains 13 residues. CDR3 nucleotides: TGTGCCAGCAGGGACAGGGAGGACACTGAAGCTTTCTTT. Its protein product is CASRDREDTEAFF. The full variable domain, with the rest looked up from reference TRBV2 and TRBJ1-1, is EPEVTQTPSHQVTQMGQEVILRCVPISNHLYFYWYRQILGQKVEFLVSFYNNEISEKSEIFDDQFSVERPDGSNFTLKIRSTKLEDSAMYFCASRDREDTEAFFGQGTRLTVV.

The chain links TRBV29-1 to TRBJ2-7; TRBD1 aligns across 7 bases. The CDR3 sequence is 11 residues long. Germline CDR1 and CDR2: SQVTM and ANQGSEA. V lost 7 bases to trimming and J lost 6 bases; unmatched junction nucleotides: 6. The CDR3 is CSARTGPEQYF. The CDR3 coding sequence is TGCAGCGCAAGGACAGGACCCGAGCAGTACTTC.

V is TRBV28 and J is TRBJ1-2, with D maybe TRBD1 (5 bases). V was trimmed by 7 bases and J by 4 bases, leaving 13 bases between them. The germline V gene has CDR1 MDHEN and CDR2 SYDVKM. The CDR3 has 13 residues. CDR3 nucleotides: TGTGCCAGCACCTGGGGCGGGGGCTATGGCTACACCTTC. Translation gives CASTWGGGYGYTF.

This clone was detected only once. The chain employs TRBV12-3 or TRBV12-4 and TRBJ1-1; D unresolved. V lost 10 bases to trimming and J lost 1 base, with 7 bases between them. The CDR3 contains 11 residues. CDR3 in DNA: TGTGCCACCGCGGGGAACACTGAAGCTTTCTTT. As protein: CATAGNTEAFF.

This clone was counted once. This chain links TRBV29-1 with TRBJ1-1, with 7 bases matching TRBD1. The CDR3 has 13 residues. With 6 bases clipped from V and 0 bases from J, the junction kept 4 bases outside the gene matches. Germline CDR1 and CDR2: SQVTM and ANQGSEA. The CDR3 sequence: CSVQQGLNTEAFF. DNA of the CDR3: TGCAGCGTCCAACAGGGGTTGAACACTGAAGCTTTCTTT.

This clone was seen just once. The V call is TRBV5-3, the J call TRBJ2-1, with D possibly matching TRBD1 (6 bases). TRBV5-3 is classed as an ORF, of uncertain function. With 3 bases removed from V and 5 bases from J, the gap between germline ends came to 15 bases. There are 15 residues in the CDR3. The CDR3 nucleotides are TGTGCCAGAAGCTATGAGGGGGTCTTTCACAATGAGCAGTTCTTC. Protein: CARSYEGVFHNEQFF.

In nucleotides, the CDR3 is TGCAGCGTTTACGGGGGGCCGACGGAACTGTTTTTT. Translated, it gives CSVYGGPTELFF. The J gene is TRBJ1-4, the V gene TRBV29-1; perhaps TRBD1 as D (6 bases). This CDR3 comprises 12 residues. Per the germline V gene, CDR1 is SQVTM and CDR2 is ANQGSEA. V was shortened by 5 bases and J by 12 bases, with 16 bases between the two germline ends.

The V call is TRBV12-3 or TRBV12-4, the J call TRBJ1-1, with 7 bases matching TRBD1. This CDR3 has 13 residues. V shed 5 bases and J 1 base; nucleotides not matched to a gene: 1. The CDR3 region has the DNA TGTGCCAGCAGTCGGACAGGGAACACTGAAGCTTTCTTT. The encoded protein is CASSRTGNTEAFF.

This chain uses TRBV27 with TRBJ2-1; 8 bases line up with TRBD2. V was clipped by 3 bases and J by 4 bases; unmatched bases: 8. The CDR3 is made up of 16 amino acids. Germline CDR1 MNHEY, CDR2 SMNVEV (reference sequence). The CDR3 loop is CASSFLPSGPYNEQFF. Here the CDR3 DNA reads TGTGCCAGCAGTTTTCTCCCTAGCGGGCCATACAATGAGCAGTTCTTC.

This rearrangement joins TRBV27 to TRBJ1-5; 8 bases map to TRBD1. J gave up 5 bases and V 3 bases, and 3 bases lay outside the gene matches. This CDR3 is built from 14 residues. Germline CDR1 is MNHEY and CDR2 is SMNVEV (reference sequence). The CDR3 nucleotides are TGTGCCAGCAGTTTCCAGGGGGCCGATCAGCCCCAGCATTTT. This sequence encodes CASSFQGADQPQHF.

The J gene is TRBJ1-1, the V gene TRBV15; no reliable D call. The CDR3 is 13 residues long. The V end was cut by 6 bases, the J end by 8 bases, with 16 bases between. Germline CDR1 LNHNV, CDR2 YYDKDF (reference sequence). CDR3 residues: CATRSLGNPEAFF. CDR3 DNA sequence: TGTGCCACCAGGTCTTTGGGGAACCCCGAAGCTTTCTTT.

This chain joins TRBV19 and TRBJ1-5; no definite D call. The CDR3 extends over 13 amino acids. Germline CDR1 LNHDA, CDR2 SQIVND (reference sequence). Trimming left V 2 bases short and J 5 bases short, with 7 bases between. In DNA form, the CDR3 reads TGTGCCAGTAGTATAAGGGTGTATCAGCCCCAGCATTTT. Its translation: CASSIRVYQPQHF.

V is TRBV24-1 and J is TRBJ1-5, with no clear D. Germline V gives CDR1 KGHDR, CDR2 SFDVKD. There are 13 residues in the CDR3. V was pared by 4 bases and J by 8 bases, with 11 bases between. DNA for the CDR3: TGTGCCACCAGTGACGGCGATATTGAGCCCCAGCATTTT. This gives the protein CATSDGDIEPQHF.

This clone was seen a single time. At one end, the junction sequence differs from germline, possibly due to a read error. J is TRBJ2-3 and V is TRBV30, with D unresolved. The V gene's germline CDR1 is GTSNPN and CDR2 SVGIG (reference sequence). The CDR3 is 13 residues long. CDR3 protein: CAWSRSGTDMQYF. The CDR3 DNA follows: TGTGCCTGGTCGAGGTCTGGCACAGATATGCAGTATTTT.

The V and J genes are TRBV19 and TRBJ2-1; D assignment may be TRBD1 or TRBD2 (5 bases each). Germline CDR1 LNHDA, CDR2 SQIVND (reference sequence). Trimming left V 9 bases short and J 2 bases short, with 8 bases between. The CDR3 spans 12 residues. The CDR3 here is CASRDPYNEQFF. The DNA for the CDR3 is TGTGCCAGCAGGGACCCCTACAATGAGCAGTTCTTC.

The chain carries TRBV9 and TRBJ2-1, with 12 bases lining up with TRBD2. With V trimmed by 4 bases and J by 3 bases, 5 bases remained unmatched. Germline values: CDR1 SGDLS, CDR2 YYNGEE. The CDR3 has 16 amino acids. CDR3 residues: CASSLWTSGVYNEQFF. Written as DNA, the CDR3 is TGTGCCAGCAGCCTCTGGACTAGCGGGGTCTACAATGAGCAGTTCTTC.

The chain joins TRBV10-2 to TRBJ2-5; 7 bases are shared with TRBD2. The CDR3 totals 13 residues. The junction had 4 bases not matched to a gene; V was cut back by 5 bases and J by 4 bases. The germline V gene encodes CDR1 WSHSY and CDR2 SAAADI. CDR3 DNA sequence: TGCGCCAGCAGTCGGGTAGCGGGAGAGACCCAGTACTTC. It encodes CASSRVAGETQYF.

The chain employs TRBV12-3 or TRBV12-4 and TRBJ2-7, with D uncertain. V was clipped by 3 bases and J by 4 bases, with 10 bases between them. This CDR3 is 13 amino acids long. The CDR3 sequence is CASSLPSYYEQYF. The CDR3 DNA reads as TGTGCCAGCAGTTTGCCAAGTTATTACGAGCAGTACTTC.

The chain uses TRBV6-1 and TRBJ2-6; no clear D. The CDR3 is 15 residues long. Trimming pared 1 base from V and 0 bases from J, leaving 4 bases between. Germline V gene data show CDR1 as MNHNS and CDR2 as SASEGT. CDR3 sequence: CASSEVLSGANVLTF. DNA for the CDR3: TGTGCCAGCAGTGAAGTCCTCTCTGGGGCCAACGTCCTGACTTTC.

In its sample, this clone was seen once. The gene calls are TRBV5-5 and TRBJ2-3, with 7 bases fitting TRBD2. V was pared by 3 bases and J by 4 bases, with 5 bases of the junction left unmatched. The CDR3 totals 14 residues. The germline V gene has CDR1 SGHKS and CDR2 YYEKEE (reference sequence). CDR3 nucleotides: TGTGCCAGCAGCTCCGGACTAGGGGCAGATACGCAGTATTTT. The encoded protein is CASSSGLGADTQYF.

The CDR3 sequence is CASSQEASGVLMCEQYF. CDR3 sequence (DNA): TGTGCCAGCAGCCAAGAGGCTAGCGGAGTACTTATGTGTGAGCAGTACTTC. The rearrangement uses TRBV3-1 (or the pseudogene TRBV3-2) and TRBJ2-7; 7 nucleotides line up with TRBD2. This CDR3 is built from 17 residues. V gave up 0 bases and J gave up 7 bases; unmatched junction bases: 15. Per germline, CDR1 LGHDT and CDR2 YNNKEL (reference sequence).

The rearrangement uses TRBV15 and TRBJ1-5; no firm D call. CDR3 length: 14 amino acids. The V end was cut by 5 bases, the J end by 2 bases, with 10 bases between. Germline CDR1 and CDR2: LNHNV and YYDKDF (reference sequence). For the CDR3, the DNA is TGTGCCACCAGCCGAGCCGGCGGCAATCAGCCCCAGCATTTT. Translation gives CATSRAGGNQPQHF.

To note about this clone: Other DNA sequences within the sample encode an identical CDR3. The V call is TRBV7-9, the J call TRBJ1-1; D is unresolved. V gave up 3 bases and J gave up 5 bases, with 4 bases separating them. The CDR3 consists of 11 residues. Germline CDR1 reads SEHNR; CDR2 reads FQNEAQ (reference sequence). The CDR3: CASSLGTEAFF. CDR3 nucleotides: TGTGCCAGCAGCTTGGGGACTGAAGCTTTCTTT.

This sequence joins TRBV19 and TRBJ2-7; the D gene is possibly TRBD2 (6 bases). In germline, CDR1 is LNHDA, CDR2 SQIVND (reference sequence). Trimming stripped 0 bases from V and 3 bases from J, with 9 bases between. This CDR3 has 14 amino acids. The DNA for the CDR3 is TGTGCCAGTAGTATAGAGCGCGGGATCTACGAGCAGTACTTC. The encoded protein is CASSIERGIYEQYF.

The rearrangement links TRBV30 to TRBJ1-5; no clear D. Deletions cut 5 bases from V and 3 bases from J, with 5 bases between. This CDR3 region has 11 residues. Per the germline V gene, CDR1 is GTSNPN and CDR2 is SVGIG (reference sequence). The CDR3 DNA reads as TGTGCCTGGGGATTCAATCAGCCCCAGCATTTT. Translating gives CAWGFNQPQHF. The complete variable domain, with remaining parts taken from reference TRBV30 and TRBJ1-5, reads SQTIHQWPATLVQPVGSPLSLECTVEGTSNPNLYWYRQAAGRGLQLLFYSVGIGQISSEVPQNLSASRPQDRQFILSSKKLLLSDSGFYLCAWGFNQPQHFGDGTRLSIL.